This T cell receptor (beta chain) was recorded in a study of early T cells in non-severe SARS-CoV-2 infection. Study at large: Investigators sequenced bulk RNA drawn from unsorted whole blood, and chains remained unpaired. Study observations and caveats: Anti-spike CD8 responses were favored in VDJdb matching, and private and CD4 specificities were missed.

This clonotype was seen at least ten times. Its antigen is not known. Attached unique molecular identifiers marked individual cDNA molecules. Each CDR3 protein gets one entry after TCRdb re-called the 5' RACE reads with MiXCR. The table has about 81,000 distinct CDR3 sequences, around 6% seen once; the top ten hold just under 8%. Germline CDR1 is LNHDA and CDR2 is SQIVND (reference sequence). The CDR3 totals 15 residues. The trim removed 5 bases at V and 3 bases at J, leaving 4 bases unmatched. The sequenced sample consisted of whole blood. The receptor comes from an adult who was a healthcare worker with PCR-confirmed SARS-CoV-2 infection or an uninfected control (not recorded which). This chain links TRBV19 with TRBJ2-7, with 13 bases matching TRBD2. DNA for the CDR3: TGTGCCAGTAGTTCACTAGCGGGAGGGCGCTACGAGCAGTACTTC. It translates to CASSSLAGGRYEQYF.